A selection of T cell receptor beta chains follows, all from one sample in a study of cytomegalovirus exposure and HLA in healthy donors. Sequenced by immunoSEQ multiplex PCR; TCRdb stores in-frame clones only, minus some. The sample yields 130,000 to 150,000 clones, around 73% seen once. The sequencing sample was made of PBMCs. Source of these receptors: a human donor in good health. The CDR3 runs from the conserved cysteine through the conserved F or W. Each record gives: V gene, J gene, CDR3 protein.

v_call: TRBV7-3; j_call: TRBJ1-1; cdr3_aa: CASSSVGGAEAFF
v_call: TRBV4-1; j_call: TRBJ2-5; cdr3_aa: CASSQEGREETQYF
v_call: TRBV18; j_call: TRBJ2-3; cdr3_aa: CASSRREGGSTDTQYF
v_call: TRBV4-1; j_call: TRBJ2-5; cdr3_aa: CASGTGLGTQYF
v_call: TRBV29-1; j_call: TRBJ1-1; cdr3_aa: CSVEVRGRGNTEAFF
v_call: TRBV5-1; j_call: TRBJ2-2; cdr3_aa: CASSLGNTGAGELFF
v_call: TRBV5-1; j_call: TRBJ2-7; cdr3_aa: CASSPGTAQYF
v_call: TRBV7-8; j_call: TRBJ1-1; cdr3_aa: CASSSSRHLDTEAFF
v_call: TRBV2; j_call: TRBJ1-5; cdr3_aa: CASSTTDRGGQPQHF
v_call: TRBV7-8; j_call: TRBJ1-1; cdr3_aa: CASSLGTGLNTEAFF
v_call: TRBV6-6; j_call: TRBJ2-1; cdr3_aa: CASSYTYSEQFF
v_call: TRBV6-1; j_call: TRBJ2-5; cdr3_aa: CASRPGLAYQETQYF
v_call: TRBV7-3; j_call: TRBJ2-7; cdr3_aa: CASSLAGGPGYEQYF